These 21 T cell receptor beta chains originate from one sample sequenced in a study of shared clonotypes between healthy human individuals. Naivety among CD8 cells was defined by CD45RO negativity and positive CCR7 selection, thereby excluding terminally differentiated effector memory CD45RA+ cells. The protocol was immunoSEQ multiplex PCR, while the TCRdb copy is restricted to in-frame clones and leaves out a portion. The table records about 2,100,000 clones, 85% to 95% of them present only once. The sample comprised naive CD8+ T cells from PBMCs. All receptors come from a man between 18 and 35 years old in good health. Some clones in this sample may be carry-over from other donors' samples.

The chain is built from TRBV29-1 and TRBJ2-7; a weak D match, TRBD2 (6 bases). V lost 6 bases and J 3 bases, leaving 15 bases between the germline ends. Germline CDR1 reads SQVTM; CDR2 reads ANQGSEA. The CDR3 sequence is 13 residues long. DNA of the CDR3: TGCAGCGTCCTCGAGGAGGGGTACTACGAGCAGTACTTC. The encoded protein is CSVLEEGYYEQYF.

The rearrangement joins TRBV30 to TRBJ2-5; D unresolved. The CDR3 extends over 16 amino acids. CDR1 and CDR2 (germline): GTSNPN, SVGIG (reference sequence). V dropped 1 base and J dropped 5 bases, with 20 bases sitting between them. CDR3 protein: CAWSALGVKGEETQYF. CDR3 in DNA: TGTGCCTGGAGTGCTCTGGGCGTTAAGGGCGAGGAGACCCAGTACTTC.

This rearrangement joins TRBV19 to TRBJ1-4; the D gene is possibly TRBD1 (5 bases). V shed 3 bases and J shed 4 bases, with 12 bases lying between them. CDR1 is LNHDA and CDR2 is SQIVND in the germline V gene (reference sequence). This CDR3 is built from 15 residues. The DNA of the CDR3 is TGTGCCAGTAGTATGACGACAGCAAGTAATGAAAAACTGTTTTTT. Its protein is CASSMTTASNEKLFF. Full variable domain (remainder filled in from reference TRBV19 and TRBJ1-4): DGGITQSPKYLFRKEGQNVTLSCEQNLNHDAMYWYRQDPGQGLRLIYYSQIVNDFQKGDIAEGYSVSREKKESFPLTVTSAQKNPTAFYLCASSMTTASNEKLFFGSGTQLSVL.

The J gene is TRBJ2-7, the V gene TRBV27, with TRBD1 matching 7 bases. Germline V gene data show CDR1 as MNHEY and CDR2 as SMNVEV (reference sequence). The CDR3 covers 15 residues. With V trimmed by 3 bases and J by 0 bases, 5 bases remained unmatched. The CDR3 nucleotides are TGTGCCAGCAGTTTGGAGACAGGGAACTCCTACGAGCAGTACTTC. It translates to CASSLETGNSYEQYF.

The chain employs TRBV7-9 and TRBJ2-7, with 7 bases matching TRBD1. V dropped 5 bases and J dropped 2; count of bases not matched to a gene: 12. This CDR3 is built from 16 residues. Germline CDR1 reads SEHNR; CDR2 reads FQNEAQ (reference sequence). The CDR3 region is CASSPPGDSLPYEQYF. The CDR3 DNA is TGTGCCAGCAGCCCACCCGGGGACAGTCTCCCCTACGAGCAGTACTTC.

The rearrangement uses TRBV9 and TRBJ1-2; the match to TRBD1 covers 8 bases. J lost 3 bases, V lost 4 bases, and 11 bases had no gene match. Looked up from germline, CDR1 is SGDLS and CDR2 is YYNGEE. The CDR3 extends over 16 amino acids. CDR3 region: CASSLNRDRLDYGYTF. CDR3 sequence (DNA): TGTGCCAGCAGCCTAAATCGGGACAGGTTGGACTATGGCTACACCTTC.

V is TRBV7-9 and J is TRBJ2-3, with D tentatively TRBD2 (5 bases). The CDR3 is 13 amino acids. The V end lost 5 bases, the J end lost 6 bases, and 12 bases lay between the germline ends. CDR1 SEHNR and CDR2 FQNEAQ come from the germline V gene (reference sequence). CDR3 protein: CASSPEGMDTQYF. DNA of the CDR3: TGTGCCAGCAGCCCCGAGGGTATGGATACGCAGTATTTT. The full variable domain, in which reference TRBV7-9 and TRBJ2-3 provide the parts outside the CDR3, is DTGVSQNPRHKITKRGQNVTFRCDPISEHNRLYWYRQTLGQGPEFLTYFQNEAQLEKSRLLSDRFSAERPKGSFSTLEIQRTEQGDSAMYLCASSPEGMDTQYFGPGTRLTVL.

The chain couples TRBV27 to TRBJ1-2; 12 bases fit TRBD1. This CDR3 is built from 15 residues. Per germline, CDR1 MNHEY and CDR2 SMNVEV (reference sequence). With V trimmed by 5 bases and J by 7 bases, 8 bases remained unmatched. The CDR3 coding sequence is TGTGCCAGCAGTATACACCCGGGACAGGGGGCTGGCTACACCTTC. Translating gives CASSIHPGQGAGYTF.

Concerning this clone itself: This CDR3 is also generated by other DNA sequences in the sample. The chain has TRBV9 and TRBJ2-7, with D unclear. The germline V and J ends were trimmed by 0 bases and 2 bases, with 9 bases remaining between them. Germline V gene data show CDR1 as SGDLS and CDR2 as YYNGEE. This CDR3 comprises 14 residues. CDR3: CASSVGSSTYEQYF. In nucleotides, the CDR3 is TGTGCCAGCAGCGTAGGATCCTCAACCTACGAGCAGTACTTC.

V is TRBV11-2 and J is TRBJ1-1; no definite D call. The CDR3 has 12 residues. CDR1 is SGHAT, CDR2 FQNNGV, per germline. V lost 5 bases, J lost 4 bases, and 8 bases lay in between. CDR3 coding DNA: TGTGCCAGCAGCAGAGGCGGCACTGAAGCTTTCTTT. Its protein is CASSRGGTEAFF. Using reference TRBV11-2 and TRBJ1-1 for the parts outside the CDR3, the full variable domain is EAGVAQSPRYKIIEKRQSVAFWCNPISGHATLYWYQQILGQGPKLLIQFQNNGVVDDSQLPKDRFSAERLKGVDSTLKIQPAKLEDSAVYLCASSRGGTEAFFGQGTRLTVV.

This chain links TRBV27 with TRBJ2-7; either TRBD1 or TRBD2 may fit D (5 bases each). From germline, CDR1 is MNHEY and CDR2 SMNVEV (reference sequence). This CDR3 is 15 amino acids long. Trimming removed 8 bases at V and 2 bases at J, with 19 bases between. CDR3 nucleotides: TGTGCCAGCTGTTGGGCCTCTGGGGGACCCTACGAGCAGTACTTC. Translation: CASCWASGGPYEQYF.

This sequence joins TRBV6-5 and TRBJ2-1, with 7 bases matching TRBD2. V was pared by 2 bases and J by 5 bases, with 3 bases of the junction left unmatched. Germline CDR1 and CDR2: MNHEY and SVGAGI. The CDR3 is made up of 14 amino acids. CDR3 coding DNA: TGTGCCAGCAGTTACGGGACTACCAACAATGAGCAGTTCTTC. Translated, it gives CASSYGTTNNEQFF.

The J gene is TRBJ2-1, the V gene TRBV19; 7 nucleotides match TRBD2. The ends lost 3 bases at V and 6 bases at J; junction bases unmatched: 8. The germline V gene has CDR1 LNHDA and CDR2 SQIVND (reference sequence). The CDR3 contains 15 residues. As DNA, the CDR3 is TGTGCCAGTAGTATTATGGGGGGGACCATCAATGAGCAGTTCTTC. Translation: CASSIMGGTINEQFF.

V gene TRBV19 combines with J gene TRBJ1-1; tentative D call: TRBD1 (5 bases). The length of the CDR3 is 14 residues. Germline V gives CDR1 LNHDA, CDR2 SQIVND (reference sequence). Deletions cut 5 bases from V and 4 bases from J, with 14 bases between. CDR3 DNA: TGTGCCAGTAGTGCGGGGCCTTTGGGCACTGAAGCTTTCTTT. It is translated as CASSAGPLGTEAFF.

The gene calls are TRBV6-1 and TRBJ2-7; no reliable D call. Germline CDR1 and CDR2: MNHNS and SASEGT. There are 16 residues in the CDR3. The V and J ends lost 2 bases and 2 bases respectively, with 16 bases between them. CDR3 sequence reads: CASSENNGRGTYEQYF. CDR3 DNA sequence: TGTGCCAGCAGTGAAAACAATGGCCGCGGAACCTACGAGCAGTACTTC.

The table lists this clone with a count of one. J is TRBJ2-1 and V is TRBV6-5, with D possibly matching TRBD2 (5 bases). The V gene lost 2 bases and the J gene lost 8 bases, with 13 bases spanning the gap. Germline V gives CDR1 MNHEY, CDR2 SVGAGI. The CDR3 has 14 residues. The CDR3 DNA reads TGTGCCAGCAGTTACGGCGGGTCCGGGTATGAGCAGTTCTTC. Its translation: CASSYGGSGYEQFF.

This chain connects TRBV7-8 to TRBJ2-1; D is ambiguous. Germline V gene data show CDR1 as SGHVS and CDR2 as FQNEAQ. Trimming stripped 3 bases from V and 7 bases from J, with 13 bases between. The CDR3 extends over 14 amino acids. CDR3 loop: CASSFGGLSNEQFF. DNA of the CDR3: TGTGCCAGCAGCTTCGGTGGATTGAGTAATGAGCAGTTCTTC.

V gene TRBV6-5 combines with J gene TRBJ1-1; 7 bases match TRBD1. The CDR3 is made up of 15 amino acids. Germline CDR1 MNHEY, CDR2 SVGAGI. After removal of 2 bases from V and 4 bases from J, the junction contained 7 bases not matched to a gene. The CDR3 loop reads CASSYDDRASTEAFF. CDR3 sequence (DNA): TGTGCCAGCAGTTACGACGACAGGGCGAGCACTGAAGCTTTCTTT.

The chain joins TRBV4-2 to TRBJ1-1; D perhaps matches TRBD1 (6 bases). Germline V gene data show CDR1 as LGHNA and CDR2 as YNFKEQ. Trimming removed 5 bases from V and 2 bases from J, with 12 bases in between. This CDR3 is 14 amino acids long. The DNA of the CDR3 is TGTGCCAGCAGCTGGGGGACACCCAACACTGAAGCTTTCTTT. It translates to CASSWGTPNTEAFF.

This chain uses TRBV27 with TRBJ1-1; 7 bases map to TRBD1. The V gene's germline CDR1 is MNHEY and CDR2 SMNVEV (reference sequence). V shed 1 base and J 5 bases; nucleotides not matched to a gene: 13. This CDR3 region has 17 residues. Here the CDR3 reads CASSLFGSQGGRTEAFF. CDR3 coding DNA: TGTGCCAGCAGTTTATTCGGGTCTCAGGGGGGAAGGACTGAAGCTTTCTTT.

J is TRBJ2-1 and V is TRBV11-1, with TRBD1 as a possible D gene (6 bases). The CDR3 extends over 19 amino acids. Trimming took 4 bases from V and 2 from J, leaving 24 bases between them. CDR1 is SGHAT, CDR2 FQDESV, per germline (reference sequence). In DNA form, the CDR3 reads TGTGCCAGCAGCTCGTTTATACGGGACACCCGAGGGACCTACAATGAGCAGTTCTTC. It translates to CASSSFIRDTRGTYNEQFF.